This is a list of T cell receptor beta chains from one sample in a study of blood T cell repertoires in COVID-19. Here immunoSEQ multiplex PCR was the method, and the copy in TCRdb shows in-frame clones only, minus some. In the table there are some 210,000 clones, roughly 89% of which are singletons. The sequenced sample was PBMCs or T cells enriched from blood (not recorded which). The receptors originated from a young man with acute COVID-19. The CDR3 runs from the conserved cysteine through the conserved F or W. Fields, in order: D gene, V gene, J gene, clone size, CDR3 DNA, CDR3 protein. The D gene is left open where the match is weak. Where a row states a size, it is once, few, many or the class of an expanded clone; other rows omit it.

TRBD1	TRBV6-5	TRBJ1-6	once	TGTGCCAGCGACCCGGGACAGGGGGAAGGATCACCCCTCCACTTT	CASDPGQGEGSPLHF
TRBD2	TRBV29-1	TRBJ2-2	.	TGCAGCGCGATGACTAGCGGGAGTCGGGAGCTGTTTTTT	CSAMTSGSRELFF
TRBD1	TRBV28	TRBJ2-1	.	TGTGCCAGCAGTTTGGTCAGGGGGTCGAATGAGCAGTTCTTC	CASSLVRGSNEQFF
.	TRBV28	TRBJ2-7	.	TGTGCCACCCTTCCGCGAACTCACTACGAGCAGTACTTC	CATLPRTHYEQYF
TRBD1	TRBV4-1	TRBJ1-2	.	TGCGCCAGCAGCTTAGGCGGGGGGACAGGGGACAATGGCTACACCTTC	CASSLGGGTGDNGYTF
TRBD2	TRBV7-8	TRBJ2-1	.	TGTGCCAGCAGCCCCAGAAGGATTGGACTAGCGGGAATCTCCTTCTACAATGAGCAGTTCTTC	CASSPRRIGLAGISFYNEQFF
TRBD1	TRBV19	TRBJ1-5	.	TGTGCCAGTAAGGCAGGGGGGAGGCTCAATCAGCCCCAGCATTTT	CASKAGGRLNQPQHF
TRBD2	TRBV6-4	TRBJ2-7	few	TGTGCCAGCAGTGAATCAGGGACTAGCGGGAGGCAACCTCTAGAGCAGTACTTC	CASSESGTSGRQPLEQYF
.	TRBV7-6	TRBJ2-2	.	TGTGCCAGCAGTGACAGTTCGAACACCGGGGAGCTGTTTTTT	CASSDSSNTGELFF
TRBD2	TRBV7-2	TRBJ2-1	once	TGTGCCAGCAGCTCCGCAGCGGGAGGGTTGGTTAATGAGCAGTTCTTC	CASSSAAGGLVNEQFF
.	TRBV4-3	TRBJ1-2	.	TGCGCCAGCAGCCAGTACAGGAGGGTCGATGGCTACACCTTC	CASSQYRRVDGYTF
.	TRBV7-9	TRBJ2-7	.	TGTGCCAGCAGCTTTCTTTCCGAGCAGTACTTC	CASSFLSEQYF
.	TRBV4-1	TRBJ2-2	.	TGCGCCAGCAGCCACGGGCAGGGCGCCGGGGAGCTGTTTTTT	CASSHGQGAGELFF
TRBD1	TRBV28	TRBJ1-3	.	TGTGCCAGCAGTACTCCGTCAGGGGGCTCTGGAAACACCATATATTTT	CASSTPSGGSGNTIYF
TRBD1	TRBV4-3	TRBJ2-6	.	TGCGCCAGCACGACAGGGCGCGGCTCTGGGGCCAACGTCCTGACTTTC	CASTTGRGSGANVLTF
.	TRBV7-9	TRBJ1-4	.	TGTGCCAGCAGGCAGACAGGAGACAATGAAAAACTGTTTTTT	CASRQTGDNEKLFF
TRBD1	TRBV5-1	TRBJ1-1	.	TGCGCCAGCAGCATTCAGGGGGAAGTTAACACTGAAGCTTTCTTT	CASSIQGEVNTEAFF
TRBD1	TRBV4-1	TRBJ1-5	.	TGCGCCAGCAGCCAGGCCACAGGGGGCGGTCAGCCCCAGCATTTT	CASSQATGGGQPQHF
TRBD1	TRBV4-1	TRBJ1-6	.	TGCGCCAGCAGCCAACTTCCGGGACAGGGTCGTATTCCCCTCCACTTT	CASSQLPGQGRIPLHF
TRBD1	TRBV28	TRBJ1-6	.	TGTGCCAGCAGTTCCATCACAGGGGGCTGGGATTCACCCCTCCACTTT	CASSSITGGWDSPLHF
TRBD2	TRBV30	TRBJ2-7	.	TGTGCCTGGAATCGAGGCGGGAGGGTTACCTACGAGCAGTACTTC	CAWNRGGRVTYEQYF
.	TRBV19	TRBJ2-2	.	TGTGCCAGTAGCCTCTTTGGTGGGGGGACAGCGAACACCGGGGAGCTGTTTTTT	CASSLFGGGTANTGELFF
TRBD1	TRBV7-2	TRBJ2-1	.	TGTGCCAGCAGCAGACCCGGGACAGGGGTCAATGAGCAGTTCTTC	CASSRPGTGVNEQFF
.	TRBV28	TRBJ1-2	.	TGTGCCAGCAGTCCTCAGGGGACACTCCCTGGCTACACCTTC	CASSPQGTLPGYTF
TRBD1	TRBV28	TRBJ1-1	.	TGTGCCAGCAGTCCGGACAGGGGGAACACTGAAGCTTTCTTT	CASSPDRGNTEAFF
TRBD2	TRBV28	TRBJ2-1	.	TGTGCCAGCAGCCTTACTAGGGTCGGGGGGGGTGAGCAGTTCTTC	CASSLTRVGGGEQFF
.	TRBV2	TRBJ1-4	.	TGTGCCAGCAGTGAGGGCGGGCTTGCAACTAATGAAAAACTGTTTTTT	CASSEGGLATNEKLFF
TRBD1	TRBV7-9	TRBJ2-1	.	TGTGCCAGCAGCCCAACCGACAGGGACTACAATGAGCAGTTCTTC	CASSPTDRDYNEQFF
.	TRBV5-4	TRBJ1-4	.	TGTGCCAGCAGCTTGAGTTACACACCCCAAGCTAATGAAAAACTGTTTTTT	CASSLSYTPQANEKLFF
TRBD2	TRBV6-5	TRBJ2-3	.	TGTGCCAGCAGACTAGCGGGAGGGCGTCCCGATACGCAGTATTTT	CASRLAGGRPDTQYF
.	TRBV25-1	TRBJ2-2	few	TGTGCCAGCAGTGGCCGGGAGACGGCCGGGGAGCTGTTTTTT	CASSGRETAGELFF
TRBD2	TRBV25-1	TRBJ2-3	.	TGTGCCAGCAGTGAGGGAGGGCCGGGCACAGATACGCAGTATTTT	CASSEGGPGTDTQYF
.	TRBV5-1	TRBJ2-7	few	TGCGCCAGCAGCTTGACTAGCTCCTACGAGCAGTACTTC	CASSLTSSYEQYF
.	TRBV24-1	TRBJ1-1	.	TGTGCCACCAGGGGCCTAATGAACACTGAAGCTTTCTTT	CATRGLMNTEAFF
.	TRBV3-1/TRBV3-2	TRBJ2-7	.	TGTGCCAGCAGTGGGGACACCTTGAGCGAGCAGTACTTC	CASSGDTLSEQYF
.	TRBV30	TRBJ2-1	.	TGTGCCTGGAGTGTATACAGGGCCGCTGAGCAGTTCTTC	CAWSVYRAAEQFF
TRBD1	TRBV27	TRBJ1-4	.	TGTGCCAGCCGCCCCTGGGACAGCTCTAATGAAAAACTGTTTTTT	CASRPWDSSNEKLFF
TRBD2	TRBV4-2	TRBJ2-1	.	TGTGCCAGCAGCCGTACTAGCGTAAGCTCCTACAATGAGCAGTTCTTC	CASSRTSVSSYNEQFF
TRBD1	TRBV6-5	TRBJ2-7	.	TGTGCCAGCAGTTACGTAGCCCGACAGGGGGTTTACGAGCAGTACTTC	CASSYVARQGVYEQYF
.	TRBV5-1	TRBJ2-3	.	TGCGCCAGCAGCTTGGGCCCAGGGGACACAGATACGCAGTATTTT	CASSLGPGDTDTQYF
.	TRBV12-2	TRBJ1-6	.	TGTGCAAGTCGCTCAAAAAACATGGGGGGTAATTCACCCCTCCACTTT	CASRSKNMGGNSPLHF
TRBD1	TRBV14	TRBJ1-6	.	TGTGCCAGCAGCCAAGAGGGACAGGGGATTTGGAATTCACCCCTCCACTTT	CASSQEGQGIWNSPLHF
.	TRBV6-5	TRBJ1-1	.	TGTGCCAGCAGCGTGACAGCGAACACTGAAGCTTTCTTT	CASSVTANTEAFF
.	TRBV6-5	TRBJ2-2	.	TGTGCCAGCAGTTACACCCGAGAGACCGGGGAGCTGTTTTTT	CASSYTRETGELFF
.	TRBV12-2	TRBJ2-1	.	TGTGCAAGTCGCAGACAGGGAAGGTCCTACAATGAGCAGTTCTTC	CASRRQGRSYNEQFF
.	TRBV10-1	TRBJ2-1	.	TGCGCCAGCAGAAGGGGGGGAGGATCTTTCTACAATGAGCAGTTCTTC	CASRRGGGSFYNEQFF